The following is a T cell receptor (beta chain) sequence with its context. The specificity of this receptor is unknown. Qualities for individual bases were not recorded, and no much larger clone is one base off. A second Seattle source provided samples from volunteer blood donors who had recovered from COVID-19. Collaborating institutions collected whole blood in K2EDTA tubes following their own protocols. For TCRbeta analysis, collaborator samples were shipped as frozen whole blood, as isolated PBMCs, or as DNA extracted from either sample type. This sample was taken from a study of blood T cell repertoires in COVID-19 (TCRdb year 2020). Study-level background: Samples covering the acute and convalescent phases of COVID-19 were provided by collaborators in the United States, Italy and Spain. The prospective study material was composed of cDNA or gDNA derived from T cells, B-cell-depleted T cells, or PBMCs. Deeply sampled blood TCRbeta repertoires from subjects exposed to, actively infected with, or recovered from COVID-19 were included in the dataset. The repertoires were released in a freely available public database meant as a resource for research on the immune response to SARS-CoV-2. The samples were drawn from two sources: the first 160 participants of the ongoing ImmuneRACE study, and fewer than 1,500 subjects contributed by 6 global collaborators. Nearly every sample came with metadata listing a de-identified subject ID, COVID-19 status, age in years and sex. Where available, HLA class I and class II types were taken from metadata supplied by the sample provider and were not determined by assay-based typing. General findings and caveats noted by the study authors: How much clinical and demographic metadata was included differed by source and by participant, and the metadata was provided uncurated.

TCRbeta CDR3 regions were amplified from genomic DNA by means of the immunoSEQ Assay, a bias-controlled multiplex PCR. Concerning the study's data processing: Within the assay, amplification of reference gene primers was used to estimate how many nucleated cells each sample contained. Sequence reads were collapsed and filtered to measure the absolute abundance of every unique TCRbeta CDR3 rearrangement. For each sample, productive Simpson clonality was calculated by taking the square root of Simpson's diversity index across productive rearrangements. Drawn from immuneACCESS, this table holds only the in-frame rearrangements with V and J called that TCRdb kept. Clones are partly lost; checked studies trace under half to an unresolved V gene and leave the rest unexplained. The V and J calls and clone size are taken from that table; D and trimming were inferred from the DNA. This sample lists under 200,000 clones; 70% to 90% were detected once. Together, the top ten hold roughly 1.1% of the sample.

V loses 1 base at its end and J loses 1 base; junction bases beyond the gene matches: 7. Reading from cysteine to phenylalanine, the CDR3 counts 17 amino acids. Just the 51-base CDR3 DNA is kept, in frame starting at base 1. Reading the germline V gene gives CDR1 SGHRS and CDR2 YFSETQ. The TCR was taken from a man in his fifties or sixties who had recovered from COVID-19. The material sequenced was peripheral blood. The chain joins TRBV5-1 to TRBJ1-4; TRBD1 matches 7 bases in the middle. The CDR3 region: CASSLRGPGRTNEKLFF. The DNA sequence is as follows: TGCGCCAGCAGCTTGAGGGGGCCGGGGCGAACTAATGAAAAACTGTTTTTT.